This T cell receptor (beta chain) was documented in a study of CD4 T cells in relation to SARS-CoV-2 and coronaviruses. As for this clone: The antigen remains undetermined.

CDR1 is LNHDA and CDR2 is SQIVND in the germline V gene (reference sequence). V was shortened by 3 bases and J by 2 bases, with 13 bases between the two germline ends. This CDR3 region has 15 residues. Libraries were prepared by immunoSEQ multiplex PCR; TCRdb keeps only in-frame clonotypes and omits some of them. Of approximately 40,000 clones listed, 77% are singletons. Sequencing was carried out using memory CD4+ T cells from PBMCs, cultured in vitro. The rearrangement joins TRBV19 to TRBJ1-2, with D unresolved. This clonotype was obtained from an adult with COVID-19. The CDR3 spells CASSIEGLYNYGYTF. The CDR3 nucleotides read TGTGCCAGTAGTATTGAAGGCCTTTACAACTATGGCTACACCTTC.